This T cell receptor beta chain was recorded in a study of blood T cell repertoires in COVID-19. The CDR3 is 14 residues long. Looked up from germline, CDR1 is SGDLS and CDR2 is YYNGEE. V gave up 3 bases and J gave up 2 bases; unmatched junction bases: 5. Sequencing used immunoSEQ multiplex PCR; TCRdb keeps in-frame clones, though not all of them. The sample has some 150,000 clones; about 83% are singletons. The receptor's source is a woman between 45 and 60 years old who had been exposed to COVID-19. What was sequenced was PBMCs or T cells enriched from blood (not recorded which). The genes are TRBV9 and TRBJ2-7; 7 bases fit TRBD1. The CDR3 bases are TGTGCCAGCAGCGACCGGGACAGAGCCTACGAGCAGTACTTC. It encodes CASSDRDRAYEQYF.